The TCR beta chain under discussion was sequenced for a study of response to subunit inactivated influenza vaccine. Study conclusions and caveats: Authors suggested each seasonal influenza vaccination recruits few new T cells.

TCRdb re-derived calls from the RT-PCR reads in MiXCR, one entry per CDR3 protein. This repertoire shows some 480,000 distinct CDR3 sequences, about 10% found once; its top ten account for roughly 12%. CDR1 LGHNA and CDR2 YNFKEQ come from the germline V gene. J gave up 8 bases and V 0 bases, and 10 bases lay outside the gene matches. The CDR3 runs to 16 residues. In the case of this clonotype: Its antigen is undetermined.

The chain carries TRBV4-2 and TRBJ2-3; TRBD1 agrees at 8 bases. The specimen comprised PBMCs from blood, sampled about 40 days after vaccination. The sequence was obtained from a man aged 50 or older who received an inactivated influenza vaccine. CDR3 protein: CASSQEARGLLGTQYF. CDR3 coding DNA: TGTGCCAGCAGCCAAGAAGCCAGGGGGCTTCTCGGTACGCAGTATTTT.